This TCR beta chain appears in the sequencing data of a study of circulating and synovial CD4+ cells in juvenile arthritis. TCRdb's copy holds only in-frame clones and misses some; the assay was immunoSEQ multiplex PCR. The data contain around 1,600 clones, around 95% of them seen just once; the ten biggest clones take up 2.5%. The V gene's germline CDR1 is SGHNT and CDR2 YYREEE (reference sequence). CDR3 length equals 15 residues. The ends were cut back, 0 bases at V and 0 bases at J, with 9 bases in the middle. The clonotype comes from a human donor with juvenile idiopathic arthritis. Sequenced: CD4+ T cells from synovial fluid. The chain links TRBV5-4 to TRBJ1-2; no reliable D call. This CDR3 reads CASSLERVSNYGYTF. The CDR3 nucleotides are TGTGCCAGCAGCTTGGAGCGGGTATCTAACTATGGCTACACCTTC.